Here is one T cell receptor beta chain with its context. Germline lookup yields CDR1 LNHDA and CDR2 SQIVND (reference sequence). Trimming pared 5 bases from V and 5 bases from J, leaving 22 bases between. The CDR3 loop spans 17 amino acids. This record comes from a study of blood T cell dynamics during melanoma immunotherapy. About the study: Metastatic melanoma patients received first-line pembrolizumab or nivolumab plus ipilimumab.

The method was immunoSEQ multiplex PCR; TCRdb's version includes in-frame clones alone and lacks a portion of them. There are fewer than 11,000 clones in the sample; around 89% occur only once, and roughly 7% lies in the top ten. Time point here: pre-treatment baseline. The starting material was blood, obtained from a patient treated with checkpoint blockade. The sequence was obtained from a human donor with melanoma. The V call is TRBV19, the J call TRBJ2-1, with a tentative D call TRBD1 (5 bases). CDR3 nucleotide sequence: TGTGCCAGTAGTTCCAAATCGGGTAGGGGTTGGGACAATGAGCAGTTCTTC. Its translation is CASSSKSGRGWDNEQFF. Filled out from reference TRBV19 and TRBJ2-1, the complete variable domain reads DGGITQSPKYLFRKEGQNVTLSCEQNLNHDAMYWYRQDPGQGLRLIYYSQIVNDFQKGDIAEGYSVSREKKESFPLTVTSAQKNPTAFYLCASSSKSGRGWDNEQFFGPGTRLTVL.